These 5 T cell receptor beta chains originate from one sample sequenced in a study of early T cells in non-severe SARS-CoV-2 infection. TCRdb re-analysed the 5' RACE reads in MiXCR, keeping a single row per CDR3 protein. The repertoire includes fewer than 65,000 distinct CDR3 sequences, 8.5% to 10% of them detected once, and around 3.7% sits in the top ten. The sample consisted of whole blood, taken at baseline. Receptor source: an adult who was a healthcare worker with PCR-confirmed SARS-CoV-2 infection or an uninfected control (not recorded which).

V usage is TRBV11-2 and J usage is TRBJ2-1; 8 nucleotides align to TRBD2. Germline-derived CDR1 and CDR2 are SGHAT and FQNNGV. Germline trimming cut 4 bases from V and 8 bases from J; bases unmatched to any gene: 10. This CDR3 contains 15 residues. The chain's CDR3 is CASSSDRTSFDEQFF. The CDR3 DNA follows: TGTGCCAGCAGCTCAGACCGGACTAGCTTCGATGAGCAGTTCTTC.

This sequence joins TRBV19 and TRBJ2-1, with a tentative D call TRBD1 (10 bases). Germline values: CDR1 LNHDA, CDR2 SQIVND (reference sequence). Trimming took 5 bases from V and 4 from J, leaving 27 bases between them. This CDR3 is 19 amino acids long. This CDR3 is CASSPGQGRWREGYNEQFF. CDR3 DNA sequence: TGTGCCAGTAGTCCGGGACAGGGGCGGTGGCGGGAGGGATACAATGAGCAGTTCTTC.

This clonotype has a count of ten or more. V and J are TRBV4-1 and TRBJ2-4, with 7 bases fitting TRBD2. Per the germline V gene, CDR1 is MGHRA and CDR2 is YSYEKL. The CDR3 is 17 residues long. V lost 2 bases, J lost 1 base, and 8 bases stayed unmatched. The CDR3 loop reads CASSQPLKAGAKNIQYF. The CDR3, as DNA: TGCGCCAGCAGCCAACCTTTAAAAGCGGGGGCCAAAAACATTCAGTACTTC.

In this sample, this clonotype turned up a few times. V gene TRBV25-1 combines with J gene TRBJ2-2, with TRBD1 identical over 7 bases. The V segment lost 7 bases and the J segment 5 bases; nucleotides outside the gene matches: 10. The CDR3 has 15 amino acids. CDR1 is MGHDK, CDR2 SYGVNS, per germline. Here the CDR3 reads CASTARTGVTGELFF. In nucleotides, the CDR3 is TGTGCCAGCACCGCAAGAACAGGGGTGACCGGGGAGCTGTTTTTT.

This chain joins TRBV29-1 and TRBJ2-5; 12 nucleotides agree with TRBD1. CDR1 is SQVTM and CDR2 is ANQGSEA in the germline V gene. J lost 5 bases, V lost 5 bases, and 12 bases had no gene match. The length of the CDR3 is 16 residues. CDR3 residues: CSVNKGQGAKLETQYF. CDR3 bases: TGCAGCGTTAATAAGGGACAGGGGGCGAAACTGGAGACCCAGTACTTC.